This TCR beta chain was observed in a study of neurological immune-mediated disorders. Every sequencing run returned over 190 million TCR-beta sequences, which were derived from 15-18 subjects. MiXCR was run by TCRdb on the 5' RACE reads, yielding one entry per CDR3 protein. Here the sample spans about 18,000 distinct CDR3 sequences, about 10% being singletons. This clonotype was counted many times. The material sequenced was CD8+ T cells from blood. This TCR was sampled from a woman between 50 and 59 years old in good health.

For the CDR3, the DNA is TGTGCCAGCAGCTTCGGGCTAGCGGGGGCCTCCTACGAGCAGTACTTC. Translated: CASSFGLAGASYEQYF. This rearrangement joins TRBV7-9 to TRBJ2-7, with 10 bases fitting TRBD2. This CDR3 region has 16 residues. J lost 0 bases, V lost 3 bases, and 5 bases had no gene match. Germline V gene sequence: CDR1 SEHNR, CDR2 FQNEAQ (reference sequence).